The rows below give T cell receptor beta chains drawn from one sample of a study of spatial heterogeneity in lung cancer. TCRdb passed the 5' RACE reads through MiXCR, listing each CDR3 protein once. The table records roughly 19,000 distinct CDR3 sequences, roughly 15% of them present only once. The sample consisted of lung tumor tissue, taken at surgery. These receptor sequences come from a female donor with early-stage non-small cell lung cancer. The CDR3 runs from the conserved cysteine through the conserved F or W. The order of the fields is CDR3 protein, D gene, CDR3 length, V gene, clone size, J gene. D genes are given only for firm matches. Size values are once, few and many counts, or a class for expanded clones, and some rows have none.

CASLGGGNVAYNEQFF,TRBD2,16,TRBV27,many,TRBJ2-1
CASRSSGANVLTF,NA,13,TRBV7-3,many,TRBJ2-6
CASTYGGQYNEQFF,NA,14,TRBV2,few,TRBJ2-1
CASSQTGTAGFSSYEQYF,NA,18,TRBV18,NA,TRBJ2-7
CASSRPIQGREQYF,NA,14,TRBV13,many,TRBJ2-7
CASSGGLGYEQYF,NA,13,TRBV2,NA,TRBJ2-7
CASSYPGFAGAPDTQYF,TRBD2,17,TRBV6-6,many,TRBJ2-3
CSVSRTSNEQFF,TRBD2,12,TRBV29-1,NA,TRBJ2-1
CSASWPQETQYF,NA,12,TRBV20-1,many,TRBJ2-5
CATSGSTSGDTDTQYF,TRBD2,16,TRBV24-1,NA,TRBJ2-3
CASSFDYRNEQFF,NA,13,TRBV5-1,NA,TRBJ2-1
CASSRKRSNEQFF,NA,13,TRBV4-2,many,TRBJ2-1
CASSQPTAEAFF,NA,12,TRBV4-2,medium-sized,TRBJ1-1
CSVIIRDRGYEQYF,TRBD1,14,TRBV29-1,medium-sized,TRBJ2-7
CASSPRSYGDTQYF,NA,14,TRBV28,NA,TRBJ2-3
CASSETGLVTHEQFF,TRBD2,15,TRBV6-1,few,TRBJ2-1
CATSDSGNLGNEQFF,NA,15,TRBV24-1,NA,TRBJ2-1
CATSSPDVHEQFF,NA,13,TRBV15,medium-sized,TRBJ2-1
CASRGGSRAGNEQFF,TRBD2,15,TRBV7-8,many,TRBJ2-1
CASSLSSGTTRGETQYF,TRBD2,17,TRBV27,many,TRBJ2-5
CSVFIGSGEGIQYF,NA,14,TRBV29-1,NA,TRBJ2-4
CASSLEPAGLRATDTQYF,TRBD2,18,TRBV5-1,NA,TRBJ2-3
CASSSPERTGKETQYF,TRBD1,16,TRBV28,many,TRBJ2-5
CASSMTVFPYEQYF,NA,14,TRBV27,many,TRBJ2-7
CASSLLSGSNEQFF,NA,14,TRBV12-3/TRBV12-4,many,TRBJ2-1
CASSQRRTSGSNEQFF,TRBD2,16,TRBV14,NA,TRBJ2-1
CASSLSWTGIYEQYF,TRBD1,15,TRBV5-5,NA,TRBJ2-7
CASSFGLGYEQYF,NA,13,TRBV5-6,many,TRBJ2-7